The 18 T cell receptor beta chains in this list originate from one sample, sequenced in a study of beta chain features in type 1 diabetes. The entirety of the isolated RNA underwent reverse transcription, so expressed TCRB transcripts were sequenced. Using immunoSEQ multiplex PCR, the repertoire was profiled, and TCRdb retains in-frame clones only, with some absent. This sample carries 300,000 to 400,000 clones, about 10% of them seen once, and the ten largest clones take just over 0.015%. Sequencing was carried out using naive CD4+ T cells from blood. These receptors were collected from a woman aged 25 to 39 in good health.

This clone was seen more than once but under ten times. This chain uses TRBV28 with TRBJ2-6, with a weak D call TRBD1 (6 bases). The CDR3 has 15 residues. Germline values: CDR1 MDHEN, CDR2 SYDVKM. Trimming took off 5 bases at V and 2 bases at J, with 10 bases between the two ends. CDR3 in amino acids: CASSNPGAGANVLTF. The CDR3 DNA reads TGTGCCAGCAGTAACCCAGGGGCTGGGGCCAACGTCCTGACTTTC.

The rearrangement uses TRBV9 and TRBJ2-7, with D possibly TRBD2 on 6 matching bases. This CDR3 region has 11 residues. Germline CDR1 and CDR2: SGDLS and YYNGEE. Trimming left V 5 bases short and J 6 bases short, with 9 bases between. CDR3 region: CASSRGGEQYF. CDR3 in DNA: TGTGCCAGCAGTAGGGGAGGCGAGCAGTACTTC. Using reference TRBV9 and TRBJ2-7 for the parts outside the CDR3, the full variable domain is DSGVTQTPKHLITATGQRVTLRCSPRSGDLSVYWYQQSLDQGLQFLIQYYNGEERAKGNILERFSAQQFPDLHSELNLSSLELGDSALYFCASSRGGEQYFGPGTRLTVT.

In this sample, this clone turned up a few times. The genes are TRBV28 and TRBJ2-6, with TRBD1 matching 9 bases. CDR3 length equals 16 residues. The V gene's germline CDR1 is MDHEN and CDR2 SYDVKM. The V and J ends lost 9 bases and 2 bases, in that order; junction bases with no gene match: 8. This chain's CDR3 is CASEGQGAAGANVLTF. CDR3 DNA: TGTGCCAGTGAGGGACAGGGAGCGGCTGGGGCCAACGTCCTGACTTTC. Full variable domain (remainder filled in from reference TRBV28 and TRBJ2-6): DVKVTQSSRYLVKRTGEKVFLECVQDMDHENMFWYRQDPGLGLRLIYFSYDVKMKEKGDIPEGYSVSREKKERFSLILESASTNQTSMYLCASEGQGAAGANVLTFGAGSRLTVL.

The sample holds a few counts of this clone. The rearrangement uses TRBV6-1 and TRBJ2-1; no firm D call. CDR3 length: 15 residues. V lost 0 bases, J lost 0 bases, and 6 bases lay in between. Germline CDR1 reads MNHNS; CDR2 reads SASEGT. CDR3 DNA: TGTGCCAGCAGTGAAGCGAGGAGCTCCTACAATGAGCAGTTCTTC. This encodes CASSEARSSYNEQFF.

In this sample, this clone turned up a few times. The chain uses TRBV18 and TRBJ2-7, with D possibly TRBD1 on 5 matching bases. Germline CDR1 and CDR2: KGHSH and LQKENI. The CDR3 length is 14 residues. Trimming removed 6 bases at V and 1 base at J, with 13 bases between. The CDR3 reads CASSPDKPSYEQYF. As DNA, the CDR3 is TGTGCCAGCTCGCCGGACAAGCCGTCCTACGAGCAGTACTTC.

This clone was seen a handful of times. The V call is TRBV7-2, the J call TRBJ2-1; a weak D match, TRBD2 (6 bases). The CDR3 extends over 16 amino acids. Looked up from germline, CDR1 is SGHTA and CDR2 is FQGNSA. V lost 3 bases, J lost 7 bases, and 19 bases lay in between. The CDR3 DNA reads TGTGCCAGCAGCTTTGTGGGGGTAGCGGTTATGAATGAGCAGTTCTTC. This encodes CASSFVGVAVMNEQFF.

This clone was found a few times. The chain links TRBV2 to TRBJ2-3; 8 bases line up with TRBD1. Unmatched junction bases numbered 8, after V lost 8 bases and J lost 4 bases. The germline CDR1 and CDR2 sequences are SNHLY and FYNNEI. The CDR3 runs 14 residues. In nucleotides, the CDR3 is TGTGCCAGCCGTACCGGACAGGGCGCAGATACGCAGTATTTT. This encodes CASRTGQGADTQYF.

This clone was seen more than once but under ten times. V usage is TRBV14 and J usage is TRBJ1-2; D unclear. The germline CDR1 and CDR2 sequences are SGHDN and FVKESK. V lost 6 bases, J lost 5 bases, and 16 bases lay in between. The CDR3 totals 14 residues. This chain's CDR3 is CASSELVREYGYTF. CDR3 coding DNA: TGTGCCAGCAGTGAACTGGTCCGGGAGTATGGCTACACCTTC. Supplemented by reference TRBV14 and TRBJ1-2, the full variable domain reads EAGVTQFPSHSVIEKGQTVTLRCDPISGHDNLYWYRRVMGKEIKFLLHFVKESKQDESGMPNNRFLAERTGGTYSTLKVQPAELEDSGVYFCASSELVREYGYTFGSGTRLTVV.

This clone was detected a few times. This chain connects TRBV5-1 to TRBJ2-5; 7 bases match TRBD1. V was clipped by 7 bases and J by 4 bases; unmatched bases: 13. Germline assignment: CDR1 SGHRS and CDR2 YFSETQ. This CDR3 contains 15 residues. The CDR3 sequence: CASSTQGSLGETQYF. Here the CDR3 DNA reads TGCGCCAGCTCAACACAGGGGTCCCTCGGAGAGACCCAGTACTTC.

This clone has only a few counts. V and J are TRBV15 and TRBJ2-1; TRBD2 aligns across 9 bases. V gave up 1 base and J gave up 5 bases; unmatched junction bases: 9. The CDR3 length is 17 residues. The V gene's germline CDR1 is LNHNV and CDR2 YYDKDF (reference sequence). CDR3 nucleotide sequence: TGTGCCACCAGCAGAGTCTTGATAGCGGGAGTAGACAATGAGCAGTTCTTC. It translates to CATSRVLIAGVDNEQFF.

This clone was picked up a small number of times. The CDR3 nucleotides read TGTGCCAGCAGCTCTGGGACTAGCGGGGGCAATGAGCAGTTCTTC. This codes for CASSSGTSGGNEQFF. The chain links TRBV7-2 to TRBJ2-1, with 14 bases lining up with TRBD2. Germline V gene data show CDR1 as SGHTA and CDR2 as FQGNSA. Trimming at V came to 4 bases and at J to 6 bases, leaving 2 bases not matched to a gene. This CDR3 is built from 15 residues.

This clone was detected a few times. The chain employs TRBV14 and TRBJ2-1, with a possible D match to TRBD2 (6 bases). V lost 3 bases to trimming and J lost 0 bases, with 18 bases between them. Germline CDR1 and CDR2: SGHDN and FVKESK. The CDR3 is 18 residues long. The CDR3 spells CASSHHRGITSSYNEQFF. The CDR3, as DNA: TGTGCCAGCAGCCACCACCGGGGGATAACTAGCTCCTACAATGAGCAGTTCTTC.

The rearrangement links TRBV9 to TRBJ2-1, with D possibly TRBD2 on 6 matching bases. The CDR3 totals 15 residues. V shed 3 bases and J shed 6 bases, with 16 bases lying between them. Germline CDR1 and CDR2: SGDLS and YYNGEE. The CDR3 sequence is CASSDSGYAPNEQFF. The CDR3 bases are TGTGCCAGCAGCGATAGCGGTTACGCCCCCAATGAGCAGTTCTTC.

This clone was detected only once. Other DNA sequences of this sample code for an identical CDR3. The gene calls are TRBV6-5 and TRBJ1-2; 7 bases fit TRBD1. This CDR3 has 14 residues. Germline-derived CDR1 and CDR2 are MNHEY and SVGAGI. The V segment lost 0 bases and the J segment 3 bases; nucleotides outside the gene matches: 1. The CDR3 nucleotides read TGTGCCAGCAGTTACTCCGGACAGGACTATGGCTACACCTTC. Translating gives CASSYSGQDYGYTF.

The chain carries TRBV11-2 and TRBJ2-3, with 13 bases identical to TRBD2. The germline V gene encodes CDR1 SGHAT and CDR2 FQNNGV. V was clipped by 5 bases and J by 10 bases; unmatched bases: 6. The CDR3 has 14 residues. The CDR3 nucleotides read TGTGCCAGCAGCGAAACGACTAGCGGGAGGCCGCAGTATTTT. Translated, it gives CASSETTSGRPQYF.

This clone was counted between two and nine times. This chain connects TRBV7-9 to TRBJ2-1; 9 nucleotides match TRBD1. The CDR3 totals 14 residues. V was pared by 5 bases and J by 6 bases, with 5 bases of the junction left unmatched. Germline-derived CDR1 and CDR2 are SEHNR and FQNEAQ (reference sequence). As DNA, the CDR3 is TGTGCCAGCAGCCCGATACAGGGGGCCAATGAGCAGTTCTTC. Translation: CASSPIQGANEQFF.

This clone was picked up a small number of times. Different DNA sequences within this sample yield the same CDR3. The CDR3, as DNA: TGTGCCAGCAGGGCGGGTGGGTCCTACGAGCAGTACTTC. Encoded protein: CASRAGGSYEQYF. The genes are TRBV28 and TRBJ2-7, with TRBD2 as a possible D gene (5 bases). Trimming took 6 bases from V and 1 from J, leaving 10 bases between them. CDR1 and CDR2 from the germline V gene are MDHEN and SYDVKM. The CDR3 sequence is 13 residues long.

The V call is TRBV7-9, the J call TRBJ2-7, with 9 bases lining up with TRBD2. Germline CDR1 reads SEHNR; CDR2 reads FQNEAQ (reference sequence). Trimming took 5 bases from V and 5 from J; bases not matched to a gene: 7. CDR3 length equals 14 residues. The CDR3 DNA is TGTGCCAGCAGCAACCCCGGGACTAGCAACGAGCAGTACTTC. Its translation is CASSNPGTSNEQYF.